This T cell receptor (beta chain) derives from a study of regulatory T cells in long-lasting Graves disease. Study-level results: In persistent patients, shared public clonotypes (around 2,600) outnumbered those in new patients (around 1,000).

Specified time point: newly diagnosed GD, antithyroid drugs for less than 3 months. Researchers made the TCR library from RNA that was extracted from PBMCs. This clonotype was seen at least ten times. Its specificity is unknown. Germline V CDR1 and CDR2: LGHNA, YSLEER. The CDR3 runs to 17 residues. The junction had 11 bases not matched to a gene; V was cut back by 5 bases and J by 4 bases. Libraries of TCR beta came from iRepertoire HTBI primers plus Arm-PCR of CDR3 regions. In TCRdb, the multiplex PCR reads were re-called with MiXCR into one record per CDR3 protein. The profile covers about 520,000 distinct CDR3 sequences, with approximately 12% appearing a single time and 8.9% taken by the ten largest. Separately, the same data were catalogued under a study of T cells in Graves' hyperthyroidism and ophthalmopathy. Turning to that study: Every diagnosis used clinical symptoms, serum thyroxine and TRAb, thyroid ultrasound and orbital computed tomography.

This chain links TRBV4-3 with TRBJ2-1; 10 positions agree with TRBD2. The starting material was peripheral blood mononuclear cells (PBMCs), obtained at new diagnosis, from a patient treated with antithyroid drugs. The source of this sequence is a woman aged 30 to 39 with Graves disease. CDR3 in DNA: TGCGCCAGCAGCTACGCCCCCGGGACTAGCGCATACAATGAGCAGTTCTTC. Protein: CASSYAPGTSAYNEQFF.